Listed here are 26 T cell receptor beta chains from one sample, sequenced in a study of cytomegalovirus exposure and HLA in healthy donors. The PCR had 60 Vbeta and 13 Jbeta primers. Libraries were prepared by immunoSEQ multiplex PCR; TCRdb keeps only in-frame clonotypes and omits some of them. Of 250,000 to 350,000 clones listed, 70% to 90% were seen once; the top ten hold approximately 2.2%. Material: PBMCs. These receptors were taken from a young woman in good health and CMV-seronegative.

The V call is TRBV5-4, the J call TRBJ2-5, with TRBD2 matching over 7 bases. This CDR3 has 15 residues. Germline lookup yields CDR1 SGHNT and CDR2 YYREEE (reference sequence). V was clipped by 4 bases and J by 1 base; unmatched bases: 7. CDR3 nucleotides: TGTGCCAGCAGCCTAAGACTAGCAGCCCAAGAGACCCAGTACTTC. Translating gives CASSLRLAAQETQYF.

This chain links TRBV10-1 with TRBJ2-7, with D perhaps matching TRBD1 (6 bases). The CDR3 consists of 14 residues. The V gene's germline CDR1 is WNHNN and CDR2 SYGVQD (reference sequence). The V end lost 5 bases, the J end lost 6 bases, and 17 bases lay between the germline ends. The CDR3 loop reads CASSPQTGVGEQYF. In DNA form, the CDR3 reads TGCGCCAGCAGTCCCCAGACAGGCGTCGGCGAGCAGTACTTC.

Points on this clone: Other DNA sequences in the sample encode the same CDR3. The J gene is TRBJ2-7, the V gene TRBV5-4, with a possible D match to TRBD1 (6 bases). The CDR3 covers 13 residues. The V gene's germline CDR1 is SGHNT and CDR2 YYREEE (reference sequence). V lost 2 bases and J lost 3, with 9 bases in between. CDR3 coding DNA: TGTGCCAGCAGCTTACAGGGCGGCTACGAGCAGTACTTC. This gives the protein CASSLQGGYEQYF.

With regard to this clone: This sample also contains other DNA sequences that code for the same CDR3. The gene calls are TRBV2 and TRBJ1-6; 7 bases line up with TRBD1. CDR1 is SNHLY and CDR2 is FYNNEI in the germline V gene. With V trimmed by 2 bases and J by 5 bases, 6 bases remained unmatched. There are 16 residues in the CDR3. The CDR3 region is CASSERGTENNSPLHF. CDR3 sequence (DNA): TGTGCCAGCAGTGAAAGGGGGACAGAAAATAATTCACCCCTCCACTTT.

The V call is TRBV6-1, the J call TRBJ2-7; 7 bases are shared with TRBD1. CDR1 MNHNS and CDR2 SASEGT come from the germline V gene. The J segment lost 7 bases and the V segment lost 2 bases, leaving 5 bases of the junction unmatched. This CDR3 has 13 amino acids. CDR3 DNA: TGTGCCAGCAGTGAAAGGGACAGCAAAGAGCAGTACTTC. Translating it yields CASSERDSKEQYF.

This sequence joins TRBV5-1 and TRBJ1-1; 7 bases are a match to TRBD1. The CDR3 totals 16 residues. Germline assignment: CDR1 SGHRS and CDR2 YFSETQ. With 0 bases clipped from V and 5 bases from J, the junction kept 10 bases outside the gene matches. The CDR3 bases are TGCGCCAGCAGCTTGGAAAGACAGGGTATGGGTACTGAAGCTTTCTTT. Translation gives CASSLERQGMGTEAFF.

The rearrangement links TRBV18 to TRBJ1-1; TRBD1 aligns across 7 bases. This CDR3 has 14 residues. The V and J ends lost 6 bases and 0 bases, in that order; junction bases with no gene match: 4. The germline V gene encodes CDR1 KGHSH and CDR2 LQKENI. The CDR3 DNA is TGTGCCAGCTCGCTCGGGACAGTGAACACTGAAGCTTTCTTT. This codes for CASSLGTVNTEAFF. The whole variable domain, remainder taken from reference TRBV18 and TRBJ1-1, is NAGVMQNPRHLVRRRGQEARLRCSPMKGHSHVYWYRQLPEEGLKFMVYLQKENIIDESGMPKERFSAEFPKEGPSILRIQQVVRGDSAAYFCASSLGTVNTEAFFGQGTRLTVV.

The V gene is TRBV19, the J gene TRBJ1-3, with 7 bases matching TRBD1. Per germline, CDR1 LNHDA and CDR2 SQIVND (reference sequence). V was clipped by 6 bases and J by 0 bases; unmatched bases: 8. The length of the CDR3 is 16 residues. CDR3 sequence (DNA): TGTGCCAGTAGGGCGGGACAGTTAAGCTCTGGAAACACCATATATTTT. Its protein product is CASRAGQLSSGNTIYF. Complete variable domain (other parts from reference TRBV19 and TRBJ1-3): DGGITQSPKYLFRKEGQNVTLSCEQNLNHDAMYWYRQDPGQGLRLIYYSQIVNDFQKGDIAEGYSVSREKKESFPLTVTSAQKNPTAFYLCASRAGQLSSGNTIYFGEGSWLTVV.

This clone was recorded only once. V is TRBV5-1 and J is TRBJ2-3; 10 bases line up with TRBD2. V lost 2 bases and J lost 4; bases outside the gene matches: 7. Germline CDR1 SGHRS, CDR2 YFSETQ. The CDR3 is 16 amino acids. CDR3 protein: CASSFEAGGPADTQYF. In DNA, the CDR3 is TGCGCCAGCAGCTTCGAAGCGGGGGGGCCCGCAGATACGCAGTATTTT. Looking up the rest from reference TRBV5-1 and TRBJ2-3 gives the full variable domain: KAGVTQTPRYLIKTRGQQVTLSCSPISGHRSVSWYQQTPGQGLQFLFEYFSETQRNKGNFPGRFSGRQFSNSRSEMNVSTLELGDSALYLCASSFEAGGPADTQYFGPGTRLTVL.

CDR3 sequence reads: CASRSRGGQLYEQYF. Written as DNA, the CDR3 is TGTGCCAGCAGATCGCGGGGGGGCCAGCTCTACGAGCAGTACTTC. The chain uses TRBV6-5 and TRBJ2-7; 9 positions agree with TRBD2. The V segment lost 6 bases and the J segment 3 bases; nucleotides outside the gene matches: 9. The germline V gene has CDR1 MNHEY and CDR2 SVGAGI. The CDR3 is 15 residues long.

The table lists this clone with a few counts. V and J are TRBV27 and TRBJ2-7; 10 bases align to TRBD2. V dropped 1 base and J dropped 2; count of bases not matched to a gene: 5. Germline lookup yields CDR1 MNHEY and CDR2 SMNVEV (reference sequence). The CDR3 is made up of 16 amino acids. CDR3 in DNA: TGTGCCAGCAGTTTATGGGGCAGCGGGGGGGCCTACGAGCAGTACTTC. It is translated as CASSLWGSGGAYEQYF.

V gene TRBV10-3 combines with J gene TRBJ2-1; the match to TRBD2 covers 8 bases. With 6 bases clipped from V and 5 bases from J, the junction kept 9 bases outside the gene matches. This CDR3 is 15 amino acids long. The germline V gene has CDR1 ENHRY and CDR2 SYGVKD. The CDR3 loop is CAIRDRLAWNNEQFF. CDR3 nucleotide sequence: TGTGCCATCAGAGACCGACTAGCGTGGAACAATGAGCAGTTCTTC.

V is TRBV6-4 and J is TRBJ1-1, with D unresolved. Trimming removed 0 bases at V and 3 bases at J, with 5 bases between. The CDR3 spans 13 residues. Germline CDR1 is MRHNA and CDR2 is SNTAGT. This chain's CDR3 is CASSDSPDTEAFF. The CDR3 nucleotides are TGTGCCAGCAGTGACTCGCCAGACACTGAAGCTTTCTTT.

CDR3 residues: CSVRSGGTDTIYF. CDR3 coding DNA: TGCAGCGTTCGATCAGGGGGCACAGACACCATATATTTT. The chain has TRBV29-1 and TRBJ1-3; 8 bases are shared with TRBD1. Trimming took 5 bases from V and 8 from J; bases not matched to a gene: 8. The CDR3 totals 13 residues. Germline V lookup: CDR1 SQVTM, CDR2 ANQGSEA.

The V gene is TRBV30, the J gene TRBJ2-1; D uncertain. Germline assignment: CDR1 GTSNPN and CDR2 SVGIG (reference sequence). The V gene lost 3 bases and the J gene lost 7 bases, with 10 bases spanning the gap. The CDR3 covers 12 residues. CDR3 residues: CAWRVGLNEQFF. The DNA of the CDR3 is TGTGCCTGGAGGGTGGGCTTGAATGAGCAGTTCTTC. Complete variable domain (other parts from reference TRBV30 and TRBJ2-1): SQTIHQWPATLVQPVGSPLSLECTVEGTSNPNLYWYRQAAGRGLQLLFYSVGIGQISSEVPQNLSASRPQDRQFILSSKKLLLSDSGFYLCAWRVGLNEQFFGPGTRLTVL.

DNA for the CDR3: TGTGCCAGCAGTGATAGCCCCCGGAAAAGCTCTGGAAACACCATATATTTT. Protein: CASSDSPRKSSGNTIYF. The rearrangement links TRBV2 to TRBJ1-3; no clear D gene. CDR1 and CDR2 (germline): SNHLY, FYNNEI. V was shortened by 3 bases and J by 0 bases, with 15 bases between the two germline ends. The CDR3 consists of 17 residues. The full variable domain, completed using reference TRBV2 and TRBJ1-3, is EPEVTQTPSHQVTQMGQEVILRCVPISNHLYFYWYRQILGQKVEFLVSFYNNEISEKSEIFDDQFSVERPDGSNFTLKIRSTKLEDSAMYFCASSDSPRKSSGNTIYFGEGSWLTVV.

This chain joins TRBV5-1 and TRBJ2-1; 8 bases fit TRBD2. Losses at the gene ends were 6 bases for V and 4 bases for J; bases not matched to a gene: 12. The CDR3 sequence is 16 residues long. Germline CDR1 SGHRS, CDR2 YFSETQ. The CDR3 DNA sequence: TGCGCCAGCAACGGGCGGGGGGACGTCGAGTACAATGAGCAGTTCTTC. Translation gives CASNGRGDVEYNEQFF.

This chain links TRBV6-5 with TRBJ2-5, with 7 bases that match TRBD2. Germline CDR1 MNHEY, CDR2 SVGAGI. V gave up 6 bases and J gave up 5 bases; unmatched junction bases: 6. This CDR3 spans 13 amino acids. This CDR3 is CASSIWGGETQYF. Here the CDR3 DNA reads TGTGCCAGCAGCATTTGGGGGGGGGAGACCCAGTACTTC.

This clone was found once. The chain carries TRBV6-5 and TRBJ1-5; unclear D gene. Trimming shortened V by 6 bases and J by 4 bases, and 10 bases separated the two germline ends. The CDR3 consists of 13 residues. CDR1 is MNHEY, CDR2 SVGAGI, per germline. The CDR3 DNA reads TGTGCCAGCAGGAGCAAAACTAATCAGCCCCAGCATTTT. This translates into CASRSKTNQPQHF.

The chain carries TRBV15 and TRBJ2-1, with D perhaps TRBD2 (5 bases). V was cut by 5 bases and J by 6 bases, with 23 bases left in between. Germline V gene sequence: CDR1 LNHNV, CDR2 YYDKDF (reference sequence). CDR3 length equals 17 residues. The CDR3 loop reads CATSAEEGFQRRNEQFF. As DNA, the CDR3 is TGTGCCACCAGCGCAGAAGAGGGTTTCCAACGCCGCAATGAGCAGTTCTTC. Combining the CDR3 with reference TRBV15 and TRBJ2-1 gives the whole variable domain DAMVIQNPRYQVTQFGKPVTLSCSQTLNHNVMYWYQQKSSQAPKLLFHYYDKDFNNEADTPDNFQSRRPNTSFCFLDIRSPGLGDTAMYLCATSAEEGFQRRNEQFFGPGTRLTVL.

This chain uses TRBV19 with TRBJ2-1, with TRBD1 identical over 9 bases. There are 16 residues in the CDR3. Germline loops: CDR1 LNHDA, CDR2 SQIVND (reference sequence). V shed 6 bases and J 7 bases; nucleotides not matched to a gene: 13. The CDR3 DNA sequence: TGTGCCAGTAGCTATCCTAACGGGACAGGGTGGAATGAGCAGTTCTTC. Protein product: CASSYPNGTGWNEQFF.

The chain is built from TRBV15 and TRBJ2-1; tentative D call: TRBD1 (6 bases). Trimming stripped 5 bases from V and 5 bases from J, with 22 bases between. This CDR3 is built from 17 residues. Germline V gene lookup returns CDR1 LNHNV and CDR2 YYDKDF (reference sequence). CDR3 DNA: TGTGCCACCAGCGGCCACACCCGGGGCAGGGACAACAATGAGCAGTTCTTC. Protein sequence: CATSGHTRGRDNNEQFF.

The chain couples TRBV10-3 to TRBJ1-6; 9 bases match TRBD1. The V and J ends lost 9 bases and 5 bases, in that order; junction bases with no gene match: 8. CDR3 size: 15 residues. CDR1 and CDR2 (germline): ENHRY, SYGVKD. The CDR3 spells CAIKTGTGNNSPLHF. DNA of the CDR3: TGTGCCATAAAGACCGGGACAGGGAATAATTCACCCCTCCACTTT.

With regard to this clone: Other DNA sequences of this sample code for an identical CDR3. The chain has TRBV5-4 and TRBJ1-2; 7 positions match TRBD1. Trimming removed 0 bases from V and 1 base from J; junction bases left unmatched: 0. CDR1 is SGHNT, CDR2 YYREEE, per germline (reference sequence). The CDR3 length is 14 residues. This CDR3 reads CASSLGQGNYGYTF. The CDR3 DNA reads TGTGCCAGCAGCTTGGGACAGGGTAACTATGGCTACACCTTC.

This sequence joins TRBV28 and TRBJ2-7; D ambiguous. Trimming shortened V by 5 bases and J by 3 bases, and 11 bases separated the two germline ends. Germline CDR1 is MDHEN and CDR2 is SYDVKM. This CDR3 comprises 13 residues. The CDR3 DNA reads TGTGCCAGCAGTGGGCCAGTTAACTACGAGCAGTACTTC. Residues: CASSGPVNYEQYF.

The J gene is TRBJ1-2, the V gene TRBV29-1; 7 bases are a match to TRBD1. Germline V CDR1 and CDR2: SQVTM, ANQGSEA. The CDR3 length is 13 residues. Trimming cost V 5 bases and J 3 bases; bases outside gene matches: 6. The CDR3 is CSVRTGTDYGYTF. CDR3 in DNA: TGCAGCGTTCGGACCGGGACAGACTATGGCTACACCTTC.